This entry is about one T cell receptor beta chain. Germline CDR1 is GTSNPN and CDR2 is SVGIG (reference sequence). V trimming: 5 bases; J trimming: 3 bases; junction bases outside the gene matches: 5. The CDR3 contains 14 residues. The data are from a study of blood T cell repertoires in COVID-19. In the authors' workflow: Estimated nucleated cell counts came from reference gene primer amplification. Sequencing was performed with immunoSEQ multiplex PCR; in TCRdb, only in-frame clones are kept and a portion is missing. V, J and clone size reflect that table, while D and trimming were determined from the DNA. Of some 200,000 clones listed, around 82% were seen once; the top ten hold 10% to 15%.

The chain has TRBV30 and TRBJ2-4; 9 bases map to TRBD1. Sequenced material: peripheral blood. The receptor's source is a middle-aged woman with acute or convalescent COVID-19. CDR3 bases: TGTGCCTGGGACAGGGGGGGCAGCAAAAACATTCAGTACTTC. Translating it yields CAWDRGGSKNIQYF.